The rows below give T cell receptor beta chains drawn from one sample of a study of T cells in Graves' hyperthyroidism and ophthalmopathy. TCRdb re-called the multiplex PCR reads through MiXCR, storing one row per CDR3 protein. The table records 490,000 or so distinct CDR3 sequences, just under 20% of them present only once. Sequencing was performed on blood. Receptor source: a man in his forties with Graves' ophthalmopathy. The CDR3 runs from the conserved cysteine through the conserved F or W. The D gene is left open where the match is weak. A clone size is listed for some rows: how often the clone was seen (once, few, many), or a class if it is expanded.

d_call: -
v_call: TRBV27
j_call: TRBJ1-3
clone_size: -
cdr3_aa: CASSRGINSGNTIYF
cdr3_nt: TGTGCCAGCAGTAGGGGAATAAACTCTGGAAACACCATATATTTT

d_call: -
v_call: TRBV24-1
j_call: TRBJ2-2
clone_size: -
cdr3_aa: CATSDSDHPGELFF
cdr3_nt: TGTGCCACCAGTGACTCGGACCACCCCGGGGAGCTGTTTTTT

d_call: -
v_call: TRBV13
j_call: TRBJ2-1
clone_size: -
cdr3_aa: CASSRRSGAVVNEQFF
cdr3_nt: TGTGCCAGCAGCCGAAGAAGCGGAGCCGTAGTCAATGAGCAGTTCTTC

d_call: TRBD1
v_call: TRBV7-6
j_call: TRBJ2-5
clone_size: many
cdr3_aa: CASSLRQGRETQYF
cdr3_nt: TGTGCCAGCAGCTTAAGACAGGGGAGAGAGACCCAGTACTTC

d_call: -
v_call: TRBV20-1
j_call: TRBJ1-2
clone_size: -
cdr3_aa: CSARPVGANYGYTF
cdr3_nt: TGCAGTGCTAGGCCAGTGGGGGCGAACTATGGCTACACCTTC

d_call: -
v_call: TRBV7-3
j_call: TRBJ2-1
clone_size: few
cdr3_aa: CASSFGPNNEQFF
cdr3_nt: TGTGCCAGCAGCTTTGGGCCGAACAATGAGCAGTTCTTC

d_call: -
v_call: TRBV6-2/TRBV6-3
j_call: TRBJ2-2
clone_size: -
cdr3_aa: CASSGRARNTGELFF
cdr3_nt: TGTGCCAGCAGTGGACGGGCCCGTAACACCGGGGAGCTGTTTTTT

d_call: -
v_call: TRBV12-3/TRBV12-4
j_call: TRBJ2-1
clone_size: -
cdr3_aa: CASSLRRGSYNEQFF
cdr3_nt: TGTGCCAGCAGTTTAAGGCGAGGCTCCTACAATGAGCAGTTCTTC

d_call: -
v_call: TRBV11-2
j_call: TRBJ2-1
clone_size: -
cdr3_aa: CASSTGTAAPNEQFF
cdr3_nt: TGCGCCAGCAGTACCGGGACGGCGGCCCCCAATGAGCAGTTCTTC

d_call: TRBD2
v_call: TRBV28
j_call: TRBJ2-7
clone_size: many
cdr3_aa: CASTTSGKPPIYEQYF
cdr3_nt: TGTGCCAGTACGACTAGCGGGAAGCCCCCTATCTACGAGCAGTACTTC

d_call: TRBD1
v_call: TRBV28
j_call: TRBJ2-7
clone_size: many
cdr3_aa: CASRPRDSPYEQYF
cdr3_nt: TGTGCCAGCAGACCCAGGGACAGCCCCTACGAGCAGTACTTC

d_call: -
v_call: TRBV7-6
j_call: TRBJ2-7
clone_size: many
cdr3_aa: CASSLAGLGGPNEQYF
cdr3_nt: TGTGCCAGCAGCTTAGCGGGACTTGGGGGACCCAACGAGCAGTACTTC

d_call: TRBD2
v_call: TRBV7-3
j_call: TRBJ2-5
clone_size: -
cdr3_aa: CASSPDGGASGGETQYF
cdr3_nt: TGTGCCAGCAGCCCCGATGGGGGGGCTAGCGGGGGAGAGACCCAGTACTTC

d_call: TRBD1
v_call: TRBV7-8
j_call: TRBJ1-5
clone_size: -
cdr3_aa: CASSTTTGFNQPQHF
cdr3_nt: TGTGCCAGCAGCACCACGACAGGGTTCAATCAGCCCCAGCATTTT

d_call: TRBD2
v_call: TRBV11-2
j_call: TRBJ2-5
clone_size: many
cdr3_aa: CASSLGTSGKTQYF
cdr3_nt: TGTGCCAGCAGCTTAGGAACTAGCGGAAAGACCCAGTACTTC

d_call: TRBD2
v_call: TRBV6-5
j_call: TRBJ2-7
clone_size: -
cdr3_aa: CASSYLTSGTYEQYF
cdr3_nt: TGTGCCAGCAGTTACCTGACTAGCGGAACCTACGAGCAGTACTTC

d_call: -
v_call: TRBV9
j_call: TRBJ1-1
clone_size: -
cdr3_aa: CASSAKGGTEAFF
cdr3_nt: TGTGCCAGCAGCGCGAAGGGTGGTACTGAAGCTTTCTTT

d_call: TRBD2
v_call: TRBV20-1
j_call: TRBJ2-1
clone_size: -
cdr3_aa: CMTSGRYNEQFF
cdr3_nt: TGCATGACTAGCGGGAGATACAATGAGCAGTTCTTC

d_call: TRBD2
v_call: TRBV20-1
j_call: TRBJ2-7
clone_size: -
cdr3_aa: CSANDRLAGYYEQYF
cdr3_nt: TGCAGTGCTAACGATAGACTAGCGGGATACTACGAGCAGTACTTC

d_call: -
v_call: TRBV12-3/TRBV12-4
j_call: TRBJ2-4
clone_size: many
cdr3_aa: CASSLARGWGDIQYF
cdr3_nt: TGTGCCAGCAGTCTTGCCCGGGGATGGGGCGACATTCAGTACTTC

d_call: -
v_call: TRBV5-1
j_call: TRBJ2-5
clone_size: few
cdr3_aa: CASRLPGGGETQYF
cdr3_nt: TGCGCCAGCAGGTTACCGGGCGGAGGAGAGACCCAGTACTTC

d_call: TRBD1
v_call: TRBV5-1
j_call: TRBJ1-2
clone_size: -
cdr3_aa: CASSSSGGANYGYTF
cdr3_nt: TGCGCCAGCAGCTCGTCAGGGGGAGCTAACTATGGCTACACCTTC

d_call: -
v_call: TRBV29-1
j_call: TRBJ2-4
clone_size: few
cdr3_aa: CSVRGRLAKNIQYF
cdr3_nt: TGCAGCGTTAGGGGGAGGCTAGCCAAAAACATTCAGTACTTC

d_call: -
v_call: TRBV20-1
j_call: TRBJ1-6
clone_size: -
cdr3_aa: CSASGPGELLLYNSPLHF
cdr3_nt: TGCAGTGCTAGTGGGCCGGGGGAGCTCTTATTATATAATTCACCCCTCCACTTT

d_call: TRBD2
v_call: TRBV20-1
j_call: TRBJ2-3
clone_size: many
cdr3_aa: CSVGLAGGYTQYF
cdr3_nt: TGCAGTGTGGGACTAGCGGGGGGATATACGCAGTATTTT

d_call: -
v_call: TRBV3-1
j_call: TRBJ2-5
clone_size: many
cdr3_aa: CASSQDGRSQETQYF
cdr3_nt: TGTGCCAGCAGCCAAGATGGGCGTTCGCAAGAGACCCAGTACTTC

d_call: -
v_call: TRBV12-3/TRBV12-4
j_call: TRBJ1-1
clone_size: many
cdr3_aa: CASSFTNTEAFF
cdr3_nt: TGTGCCAGCAGTTTTACGAACACTGAAGCTTTCTTT

d_call: -
v_call: TRBV9
j_call: TRBJ1-3
clone_size: -
cdr3_aa: CASSVNMNSGNTIYF
cdr3_nt: TGTGCCAGCAGCGTAAATATGAATTCTGGAAACACCATATATTTT

d_call: -
v_call: TRBV7-9
j_call: TRBJ1-2
clone_size: -
cdr3_aa: CASSLGTNNYGYTF
cdr3_nt: TGTGCCAGCAGCTTGGGCACCAATAACTATGGCTACACCTTC

d_call: TRBD1
v_call: TRBV20-1
j_call: TRBJ1-2
clone_size: -
cdr3_aa: CSATPGGDGYTF
cdr3_nt: TGCAGTGCTACCCCAGGGGGAGACGGCTACACCTTC

d_call: -
v_call: TRBV12-3/TRBV12-4
j_call: TRBJ2-5
clone_size: -
cdr3_aa: CASSFRSPETQYF
cdr3_nt: TGTGCCAGCAGTTTTAGGTCCCCGGAGACCCAGTACTTC

d_call: -
v_call: TRBV6-2/TRBV6-3
j_call: TRBJ2-1
clone_size: -
cdr3_aa: CASSPTKSSYNEQFF
cdr3_nt: TGTGCCAGCAGTCCTACAAAATCCTCCTACAATGAGCAGTTCTTC

d_call: -
v_call: TRBV7-9
j_call: TRBJ1-4
clone_size: -
cdr3_aa: CASSSENVGEKLFF
cdr3_nt: TGTGCCAGCAGCTCCGAGAACGTAGGCGAAAAACTGTTTTTT

d_call: -
v_call: TRBV30
j_call: TRBJ1-6
clone_size: many
cdr3_aa: CAWSSGASFNSPLHF
cdr3_nt: TGTGCCTGGAGTTCGGGGGCCAGCTTTAATTCACCCCTCCACTTT

d_call: -
v_call: TRBV2
j_call: TRBJ2-2
clone_size: -
cdr3_aa: CASRDANTGELFF
cdr3_nt: TGTGCCAGCAGAGACGCGAACACCGGGGAGCTGTTTTTT

d_call: TRBD1
v_call: TRBV9
j_call: TRBJ1-6
clone_size: -
cdr3_aa: CASSRRTGGNSPLHF
cdr3_nt: TGTGCCAGCAGCCGAAGGACAGGAGGTAATTCACCCCTCCACTTT

d_call: -
v_call: TRBV20-1
j_call: TRBJ2-5
clone_size: -
cdr3_aa: CSASLLEKGETQYF
cdr3_nt: TGCAGTGCTAGTCTGTTGGAGAAGGGGGAGACCCAGTACTTC

d_call: -
v_call: TRBV3-1
j_call: TRBJ1-2
clone_size: -
cdr3_aa: CASSQLLREGGWNGYTF
cdr3_nt: TGTGCCAGCAGCCAACTACTCCGCGAGGGAGGTTGGAATGGCTACACCTTC

d_call: TRBD2
v_call: TRBV12-3/TRBV12-4
j_call: TRBJ2-7
clone_size: many
cdr3_aa: CASSSLTSLGEQYF
cdr3_nt: TGTGCCAGCAGTTCACTGACTAGCCTGGGCGAGCAGTACTTC

d_call: -
v_call: TRBV5-5
j_call: TRBJ2-7
clone_size: -
cdr3_aa: CASRHRDNYAEQYF
cdr3_nt: TGTGCCAGCAGGCACCGGGACAACTACGCGGAGCAGTACTTC

d_call: -
v_call: TRBV18
j_call: TRBJ1-1
clone_size: many
cdr3_aa: CASSPGGNMNTEAFF
cdr3_nt: TGTGCCAGCTCACCAGGAGGGAACATGAACACTGAAGCTTTCTTT

d_call: TRBD2
v_call: TRBV10-2
j_call: TRBJ2-1
clone_size: -
cdr3_aa: CASSKRENYNEQFF
cdr3_nt: TGCGCCAGCAGCAAGCGGGAGAACTACAATGAGCAGTTCTTC